The TCR beta chain described here comes from a study of T cell responses to AZD1222 COVID-19 vaccine. Produced via immunoSEQ multiplex PCR; TCRdb's table is partial and in-frame only. The data hold 130,000 to 150,000 clones, with approximately 86% observed a single time. Study-wide results and limits: The donor cohort was predominantly white British with a female majority, and clonal diversity may have been underestimated. The study found Spike-specific TCR breadth and depth rose after two AZD1222 doses.

With respect to this clone: Antigen specificity is unknown.

The CDR3 has 15 amino acids. CDR1 is LGHDT, CDR2 YNNKEL, per germline (reference sequence). J gave up 8 bases and V 4 bases, and 7 bases lay outside the gene matches. This TCR derives from an adult who received the MenACWY meningococcal vaccine as a control. The sample here was peripheral blood, taken 28 days after the second dose of the MenACWY control vaccine. The chain uses TRBV3-1 (or the pseudogene TRBV3-2) and TRBJ1-4, with TRBD1 matching 10 bases. The CDR3 DNA reads as TGTGCCAGCAGCCCCGGGACAGGGGTAGGAGAAAAACTGTTTTTT. Residues: CASSPGTGVGEKLFF.